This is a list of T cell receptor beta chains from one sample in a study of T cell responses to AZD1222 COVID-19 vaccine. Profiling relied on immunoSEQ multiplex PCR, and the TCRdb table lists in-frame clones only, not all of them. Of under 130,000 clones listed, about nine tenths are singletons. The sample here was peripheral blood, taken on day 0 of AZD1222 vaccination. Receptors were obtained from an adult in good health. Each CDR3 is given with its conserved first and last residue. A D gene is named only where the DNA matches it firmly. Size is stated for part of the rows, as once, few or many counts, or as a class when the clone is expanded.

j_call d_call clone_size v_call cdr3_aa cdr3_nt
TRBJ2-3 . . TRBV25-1 CASSEFRDTQYF TGTGCCAGCAGTGAATTTCGAGATACGCAGTATTTT
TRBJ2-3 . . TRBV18 CASSPSRGTDTQYF TGTGCCAGCTCCCCATCCCGAGGGACAGATACGCAGTATTTT
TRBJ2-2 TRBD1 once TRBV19 CASSIGTGTGELFF TGTGCCAGTAGTATAGGGACAGGAACCGGGGAGCTGTTTTTT
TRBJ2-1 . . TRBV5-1 CASSSREAGQQFF TGCGCCAGCAGCTCTAGGGAGGCAGGTCAGCAGTTCTTC
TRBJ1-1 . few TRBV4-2 CASSQKQSVMNTEAFF TGTGCCAGCAGCCAGAAACAGAGCGTTATGAACACTGAAGCTTTCTTT
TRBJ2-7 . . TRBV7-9 CASSPTITYEQYF TGTGCCAGCAGCCCGACTATCACCTACGAGCAGTACTTC
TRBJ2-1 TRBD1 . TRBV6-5 CASRGDREYNEQFF TGTGCCAGCAGGGGAGACAGGGAGTACAATGAGCAGTTCTTC
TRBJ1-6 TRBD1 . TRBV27 CASSLRQGDNSPLHF TGTGCCAGCAGTCTCCGACAGGGGGATAATTCACCCCTCCACTTT
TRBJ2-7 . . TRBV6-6 CASSYRDGAAYEQYF TGTGCCAGCAGTTATAGGGACGGGGCGGCGTACGAGCAGTACTTC
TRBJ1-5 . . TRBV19 CASSIGGLGNQPQHF TGTGCCAGTAGTATAGGGGGGCTTGGCAATCAGCCCCAGCATTTT
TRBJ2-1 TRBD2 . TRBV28 CASSLGLAGVYEQFF TGTGCCAGCAGTTTAGGACTAGCGGGAGTCTATGAGCAGTTCTTC
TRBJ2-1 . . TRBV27 CASSPSEGSSYNEQFF TGTGCCAGCAGTCCCTCGGAGGGGAGCTCCTACAATGAGCAGTTCTTC
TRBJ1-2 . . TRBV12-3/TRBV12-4 CASSFGPFYGYTF TGTGCCAGCAGTTTCGGCCCGTTCTATGGCTACACCTTC
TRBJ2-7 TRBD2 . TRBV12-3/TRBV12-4 CASSLMAGVEQYF TGTGCCAGCAGTTTGATGGCGGGAGTTGAGCAGTACTTC
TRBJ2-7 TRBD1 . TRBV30 CAWSVHDRGYEQYF TGTGCCTGGAGTGTACATGACAGGGGTTACGAGCAGTACTTC
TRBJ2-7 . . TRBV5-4 CASSLAGSSYEQYF TGTGCCAGCAGCTTGGCCGGCAGCTCCTACGAGCAGTACTTC
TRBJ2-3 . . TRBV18 CASSFGGSDTQYF TGTGCCAGCTCATTCGGCGGTTCAGATACGCAGTATTTT
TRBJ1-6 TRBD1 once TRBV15 CATSRGQGSYNSPLHF TGTGCCACCAGCAGGGGACAGGGGTCCTATAATTCACCCCTCCACTTT
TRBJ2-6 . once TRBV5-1 CASRATGQSGANVLTF TGCGCCAGCAGAGCTACTGGACAGTCTGGGGCCAACGTCCTGACTTTC
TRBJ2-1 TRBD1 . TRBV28 CASSPGQGLYNEQFF TGTGCCAGCAGTCCCGGACAGGGGCTTTACAATGAGCAGTTCTTC
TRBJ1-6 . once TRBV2 CASSLLRVGSPLHF TGTGCCAGCAGCCTCCTGAGGGTCGGATCACCCCTCCACTTT
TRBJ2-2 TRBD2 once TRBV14 CASSQDWATSGRAVTGELFF TGTGCCAGCAGCCAAGATTGGGCGACTAGCGGGAGGGCGGTCACCGGGGAGCTGTTTTTT
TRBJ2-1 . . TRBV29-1 CSSDRVSYNEQFF TGCAGCTCCGACCGGGTCTCCTACAATGAGCAGTTCTTC
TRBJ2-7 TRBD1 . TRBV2 CASIRQGRGYEQYF TGTGCCAGCATTAGACAGGGCCGTGGGTACGAGCAGTACTTC
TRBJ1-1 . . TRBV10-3 CAISPRDTEAFF TGTGCCATCAGCCCTCGAGACACTGAAGCTTTCTTT
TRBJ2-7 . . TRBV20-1 CSAQSYEQYF TGCAGTGCCCAATCCTACGAGCAGTACTTC
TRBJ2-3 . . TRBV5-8 CASSETGTEGTDTQYF TGTGCCAGCAGCGAGACCGGGACTGAAGGCACAGATACGCAGTATTTT
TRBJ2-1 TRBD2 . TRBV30 CAWTSGYNTEQFF TGTGCCTGGACTAGCGGTTACAACACTGAGCAGTTCTTC